The sequence of this T cell receptor beta chain was determined in a study of cytomegalovirus exposure and HLA in healthy donors. Germline V gene lookup returns CDR1 DFQATT and CDR2 SNEGSKA (reference sequence). CDR3 length equals 10 residues. About this clone itself: Its antigen is currently unknown. Germline is not matched at one junction end, which may reflect a read error.

Study findings and constraints: TCR beta sequences numbering around 15,000 were associated with HLA alleles at 0.05 false discovery rate in a later analysis.

It was with 60 Vbeta and 13 Jbeta primers that the PCR ran. This table comes from immunoSEQ multiplex PCR, and its TCRdb copy is limited to in-frame clones, with some not included. The sample yields 130,000 to 150,000 clones, 73% seen once. This TCR was recovered from a young woman in good health and CMV-seronegative. Sequencing was performed on PBMCs. The chain joins TRBV20-1 to TRBJ1-2, with D maybe TRBD1 (5 bases). CDR3 nucleotide sequence: TGCAGTGCTAGTCCCGCAGGGTGGGCCTTC. Protein sequence: CSASPAGWAF.